These T cell receptor beta chains were read from a single sample in a study of blood T cell repertoires in COVID-19. The repertoire was sequenced with immunoSEQ multiplex PCR; TCRdb's copy has only in-frame clones and lacks some. The table has about 67,000 clones, roughly 85% seen once. Material for sequencing was peripheral blood. The receptors shown here come from a woman of 80 years or more with acute or convalescent COVID-19. Each CDR3 is given with its conserved first and last residue. A D gene is named only where the DNA matches it firmly. Clone size appears in some rows only: once, few, many, or a class for an expanded clone.

abundance	d_gene	v_gene	j_gene	CDR3nt	CDR3aa
.	.	TRBV19	TRBJ2-1	TGTGCCAGCACCCAGGGGAGCTCCTACAATGAGCAGTTCTTC	CASTQGSSYNEQFF
.	TRBD2	TRBV19	TRBJ2-7	TGTGCCAGTAGTCCTAGCGGGAGAGCCCACGAGCAGTACTTC	CASSPSGRAHEQYF
.	TRBD2	TRBV5-1	TRBJ2-5	TGCGCCAGCAGGTCTAGCGGGGCGTACCAAGAGACCCAGTACTTC	CASRSSGAYQETQYF
.	.	TRBV2	TRBJ1-1	TGTGCCAGCAGTGAAAGGGGGGGATTGAACACTGAAGCTTTCTTT	CASSERGGLNTEAFF
.	TRBD1	TRBV24-1	TRBJ2-2	TGTGCCACCAGGGGGGGACAGGGGGCGTCCGGGGAGCTGTTTTTT	CATRGGQGASGELFF
once	TRBD2	TRBV2	TRBJ2-5	TGTGCCAGCCGCCTCCCCGGCGGGGGGCCTCAAGAGACCCAGTACTTC	CASRLPGGGPQETQYF
.	.	TRBV5-4	TRBJ2-1	TGTGCCAGCAGCTTGGCTGTCTTCAATGAGCAGTTCTTC	CASSLAVFNEQFF
.	.	TRBV6-5	TRBJ2-7	TGTGCCAGCAGCTTGGGGGACCCAGGGGTGGGCGAGCAGTACTTC	CASSLGDPGVGEQYF
.	TRBD1	TRBV10-3	TRBJ2-7	TGTGCCATCAGCGGGACAGGCCGCTCCTACGAGCAGTACTTC	CAISGTGRSYEQYF
.	.	TRBV7-9	TRBJ1-4	TGTGCCAGCAGCTTTACTATGGGTAATGAAAAACTGTTTTTT	CASSFTMGNEKLFF
.	.	TRBV5-1	TRBJ1-1	TGCGCCAGCAGCTTGCAGGGATTGGGGAACACTGAAGCTTTCTTT	CASSLQGLGNTEAFF
.	.	TRBV29-1	TRBJ1-2	TGCAGCGTTGATGAAGGGGATGGCTACACCTTC	CSVDEGDGYTF
.	TRBD1	TRBV4-2	TRBJ1-4	TGTGCCAGCAGCCAAGAATGGCAGGGGGACGAAAAACTGTTTTTT	CASSQEWQGDEKLFF
.	.	TRBV7-9	TRBJ2-7	TGTGCCAGCAGCTCACTGGTCGAGCAGTACTTC	CASSSLVEQYF
.	.	TRBV7-9	TRBJ1-4	TGTGCCAGCAGCTTATCCGGGTTTAATGAAAAACTGTTTTTT	CASSLSGFNEKLFF
.	TRBD1	TRBV15	TRBJ1-5	TGTGCCACCAGCAGTAGACAGGGGAGCAATCAGCCCCAGCATTTT	CATSSRQGSNQPQHF
.	.	TRBV3-1/TRBV3-2	TRBJ1-6	TGTGCCAGCAGCCAAGGGCAGGGGAGAGGTTCACCCCTCCACTTT	CASSQGQGRGSPLHF
.	.	TRBV28	TRBJ1-5	TGTGCCAGCAGGTTCCCCCCTTCTCAGCCCCAGCATTTT	CASRFPPSQPQHF
.	TRBD1	TRBV12-3/TRBV12-4	TRBJ1-2	TGTGCCAGCAGTTTAAGGACAGGGTTTGGCTACACCTTC	CASSLRTGFGYTF
once	.	TRBV29-1	TRBJ1-2	TGCAGCGTTGTATTGGGGGCTGACTATGGCTACACCTTC	CSVVLGADYGYTF
.	.	TRBV5-1	TRBJ1-6	TGCGCCAGCAGCTTGGGCCAGGAAGATTTGCCCCTCCACTTT	CASSLGQEDLPLHF
.	.	TRBV19	TRBJ1-1	TGTGCCAGTAGTATAGTCCAGACCGGCGGTGGGGCTTTCTTT	CASSIVQTGGGAFF
.	.	TRBV19	TRBJ2-1	TGTGCCAGTAGTATATCCTTAGCCTACAATGAGCAGTTCTTC	CASSISLAYNEQFF
.	.	TRBV12-3/TRBV12-4	TRBJ2-1	TGTGCCAGCAGTCCAAGAGATGAGCAGTTCTTC	CASSPRDEQFF
.	.	TRBV6-5	TRBJ1-4	TGTGCCAGCAGCCAGCGGGCTAATGAAAAACTGTTTTTT	CASSQRANEKLFF
.	TRBD1	TRBV7-6	TRBJ1-1	TGTGCCAGCAGCAAACGACAGGGGTCAAACACTGAAGCTTTCTTT	CASSKRQGSNTEAFF
once	.	TRBV18	TRBJ1-2	TGTGCCAGCTCACCAGACAGACAGTGGGGCTACACCTTC	CASSPDRQWGYTF
.	TRBD1	TRBV15	TRBJ1-6	TGTGCCACCAGCAGAGGTTACCAGACCGACAGGGAAGTCCTCCACTTT	CATSRGYQTDREVLHF
few	.	TRBV18	TRBJ1-2	TGTGCCAGCTCACCAAGTTCGGGACACCAATACTATGGCTACACCTTC	CASSPSSGHQYYGYTF
.	.	TRBV12-2	TRBJ2-2	TGTGCAAGTCGCTTTCTCAACAGGCGGGGGGCAGCCAAGAAGGGTCCCGGGGAGCTGTTTTTT	CASRFLNRRGAAKKGPGELFF
.	TRBD1	TRBV7-2	TRBJ2-3	TGTGCCAGCAGCTTAGGCCGGACAGGGGTGGGCGATACGCAGTATTTT	CASSLGRTGVGDTQYF